Each of the 17 T cell receptor beta chains below was sequenced from the same sample in a study of blood T cell repertoires in COVID-19. Sequencing was performed with immunoSEQ multiplex PCR; in TCRdb, only in-frame clones are kept and a portion is missing. This sample has 130,000 to 150,000 clones, with approximately 84% found just once. Sample: peripheral blood. The receptors originated from a woman older than 75 in a cohort sampled during active or convalescent COVID-19.

This chain links TRBV6-6 with TRBJ1-2; D remains unclear. The CDR3 length is 13 residues. Trimming took 7 bases from V and 6 from J, leaving 15 bases between them. Germline CDR1 and CDR2: MNHNY and SVGAGI (reference sequence). The CDR3: CASTSRGGHGYTF. DNA of the CDR3: TGTGCCAGCACCTCTCGGGGTGGGCATGGCTACACCTTC.

The chain uses TRBV19 and TRBJ1-1; 8 positions match TRBD1. Germline V gene lookup returns CDR1 LNHDA and CDR2 SQIVND (reference sequence). Unmatched junction bases numbered 6, after V lost 5 bases and J lost 1 base. The CDR3 length is 15 residues. In nucleotides, the CDR3 is TGTGCCAGTAGTCCCCAGACAGGGGCGAACACTGAAGCTTTCTTT. Amino acids: CASSPQTGANTEAFF.

This clone was detected once. This sequence joins TRBV24-1 and TRBJ2-5; 12 bases align to TRBD1. Germline-derived CDR1 and CDR2 are KGHDR and SFDVKD. V lost 8 bases and J lost 7; bases outside the gene matches: 7. CDR3 length: 14 amino acids. In DNA, the CDR3 is TGTGCCACCAACCGGGACAGGGGGCCCGGGACCCAGTACTTC. Its translation is CATNRDRGPGTQYF.

V usage is TRBV12-3 or TRBV12-4 and J usage is TRBJ1-4; D is uncertain. V lost 7 bases to trimming and J lost 5 bases, with 11 bases between them. The CDR3 contains 13 residues. Here the CDR3 reads CASTIMGNEKLFF. CDR3 sequence (DNA): TGTGCCAGCACCATCATGGGCAATGAAAAACTGTTTTTT.

The rearrangement links TRBV11-3 to TRBJ2-3; tentatively, D is TRBD1 (5 bases). This CDR3 contains 15 residues. V gave up 0 bases and J gave up 0 bases, with 7 bases separating them. CDR1 is SGHNT, CDR2 YENEEA, per germline. CDR3: CASSLEGLSTDTQYF. Here the CDR3 DNA reads TGTGCCAGCAGCTTAGAGGGGCTCAGCACAGATACGCAGTATTTT.

Comment on this clone: Other DNA sequences in the sample encode the same CDR3. The chain links TRBV2 to TRBJ1-2; D is ambiguous. CDR1 and CDR2 from the germline V gene are SNHLY and FYNNEI. This CDR3 is 14 amino acids long. The ends were cut back, 1 base at V and 2 bases at J, with 8 bases in the middle. DNA for the CDR3: TGTGCCAGCAGTGAAGGTAGAGGGAACTATGGCTACACCTTC. Translating it yields CASSEGRGNYGYTF.

This rearrangement joins TRBV10-3 to TRBJ1-2; 9 bases match TRBD1. Germline trimming cut 0 bases from V and 8 bases from J; bases unmatched to any gene: 13. CDR3 size: 17 residues. Germline V gives CDR1 ENHRY, CDR2 SYGVKD. CDR3 region: CAISESWTGAGGEGYTF. CDR3 in DNA: TGTGCCATCAGTGAGTCTTGGACAGGGGCCGGAGGGGAGGGCTACACCTTC.

The chain uses TRBV18 and TRBJ2-1, with D perhaps TRBD2 (6 bases). V was trimmed by 3 bases and J by 9 bases, leaving 12 bases between them. The CDR3 is 13 amino acids. Germline loops: CDR1 KGHSH, CDR2 LQKENI. The CDR3 region is CASSPSPAGEQFF. The CDR3 DNA reads TGTGCCAGCTCACCGTCCCCAGCGGGTGAGCAGTTCTTC. Combining the CDR3 with reference TRBV18 and TRBJ2-1 gives the whole variable domain NAGVMQNPRHLVRRRGQEARLRCSPMKGHSHVYWYRQLPEEGLKFMVYLQKENIIDESGMPKERFSAEFPKEGPSILRIQQVVRGDSAAYFCASSPSPAGEQFFGPGTRLTVL.

The chain uses TRBV4-1 and TRBJ2-3, with D possibly TRBD1 on 6 matching bases. The ends were cut back, 3 bases at V and 2 bases at J, with 21 bases in the middle. CDR3 length equals 18 residues. Looked up from germline, CDR1 is MGHRA and CDR2 is YSYEKL. CDR3 sequence: CASSQDAGTIHHTDTQYF. The CDR3 DNA reads as TGCGCCAGCAGCCAGGATGCCGGGACAATCCATCACACAGATACGCAGTATTTT.

The J gene is TRBJ1-4, the V gene TRBV7-2, with D perhaps matching TRBD1 (6 bases). The CDR3 is made up of 15 amino acids. Trimming shortened V by 4 bases and J by 5 bases, and 14 bases separated the two germline ends. Per germline, CDR1 SGHTA and CDR2 FQGNSA. The DNA of the CDR3 is TGTGCCAGCAGCTCACTTTTAGGACAGAATGAAAAACTGTTTTTT. It translates to CASSSLLGQNEKLFF.

This chain uses TRBV5-1 with TRBJ1-2; D gene ambiguous. In germline, CDR1 is SGHRS, CDR2 YFSETQ. The CDR3 has 14 residues. V lost 5 bases, J lost 7 bases, and 18 bases lay in between. This CDR3 reads CASSNVLGGSGYTF. CDR3 sequence (DNA): TGCGCCAGCAGTAACGTCCTAGGAGGGTCTGGCTACACCTTC.

The chain couples TRBV7-9 to TRBJ1-2; D might be TRBD1 (5 bases). V lost 0 bases to trimming and J lost 1 base, with 9 bases between them. Germline loops: CDR1 SEHNR, CDR2 FQNEAQ (reference sequence). The CDR3 extends over 15 amino acids. CDR3: CASSLAGAINYGYTF. The CDR3, as DNA: TGTGCCAGCAGCTTAGCAGGGGCGATTAACTATGGCTACACCTTC.

The rearrangement uses TRBV12-3 or TRBV12-4 and TRBJ2-2, with D hard to call. This CDR3 has 13 residues. Trimming took 6 bases from V and 4 from J, leaving 9 bases between them. The CDR3 reads CASRASSTGELFF. CDR3 in DNA: TGTGCCAGCAGGGCCTCCTCCACCGGGGAGCTGTTTTTT.

This chain connects TRBV11-3 to TRBJ2-1; 7 bases agree with TRBD1. Trimming at V came to 0 bases and at J to 1 base, leaving 0 bases not matched to a gene. Looked up from germline, CDR1 is SGHNT and CDR2 is YENEEA. The CDR3 has 15 amino acids. The CDR3 loop reads CASSLEGQSYNEQFF. The CDR3 DNA follows: TGTGCCAGCAGCTTAGAGGGACAGTCCTACAATGAGCAGTTCTTC.

The rearrangement joins TRBV4-2 to TRBJ2-5, with 11 nucleotides matching TRBD2. Trimming at V came to 5 bases and at J to 4 bases, leaving 6 bases not matched to a gene. This CDR3 is 15 amino acids long. Per germline, CDR1 LGHNA and CDR2 YNFKEQ. CDR3 in DNA: TGTGCCAGCAGCGATAGCGGGGGGGAGGGAGAGACCCAGTACTTC. Amino acid sequence: CASSDSGGEGETQYF.

The rearrangement uses TRBV2 and TRBJ2-2; a possible D gene is TRBD2 (5 bases). Trimming pared 6 bases from V and 2 bases from J, leaving 7 bases between. CDR1 is SNHLY, CDR2 FYNNEI, per germline. The CDR3 has 13 residues. The CDR3 nucleotides are TGTGCCAGCAGGGGAGACAACACCGGGGAGCTGTTTTTT. Amino acid sequence: CASRGDNTGELFF.

This chain uses TRBV7-9 with TRBJ2-5; 8 bases map to TRBD1. V shed 1 base, J shed 4 bases, and the junction held 8 bases outside the gene matches. Germline lookup yields CDR1 SEHNR and CDR2 FQNEAQ (reference sequence). The CDR3 length is 16 residues. The CDR3 is CASSLVVWTGRETQYF. Written as DNA, the CDR3 is TGTGCCAGCAGCTTAGTTGTCTGGACAGGGCGAGAGACCCAGTACTTC.